These 21 T cell receptor beta chains came from one sample sequenced in a study of blood T cell repertoires in COVID-19. Profiled with immunoSEQ multiplex PCR; TCRdb holds only in-frame clones, not every one. The sample holds under 200,000 clones, 86% seen once. The sequenced sample was peripheral blood. All receptors derive from a man aged 60 to 69 with acute or convalescent COVID-19.

V gene TRBV2 combines with J gene TRBJ2-1; D is uncertain. Trimming pared 4 bases from V and 6 bases from J, leaving 7 bases between. CDR1 is SNHLY, CDR2 FYNNEI, per germline. The CDR3 totals 12 residues. CDR3 nucleotides: TGTGCCAGCAGTGTAGATTTCAATGAGCAGTTCTTC. Its translation is CASSVDFNEQFF.

The CDR3: CASSRRWTGGNEKLFF. The DNA for the CDR3 is TGTGCCAGCAGTCGCAGGTGGACAGGGGGTAATGAAAAACTGTTTTTT. V is TRBV27 and J is TRBJ1-4; 10 positions agree with TRBD1. Germline trimming cut 5 bases from V and 4 bases from J; bases unmatched to any gene: 7. The germline CDR1 and CDR2 sequences are MNHEY and SMNVEV (reference sequence). The CDR3 is 16 residues long.

This chain connects TRBV15 to TRBJ1-6; 9 bases fit TRBD1. Germline V gene lookup returns CDR1 LNHNV and CDR2 YYDKDF (reference sequence). This CDR3 is 17 amino acids long. V gave up 5 bases and J gave up 8 bases; unmatched junction bases: 13. The CDR3 nucleotides are TGTGCCACCAGCGAGGAACCCCCGGGACAGGGTTATTCACCCCTCCACTTT. Residues: CATSEEPPGQGYSPLHF. The full variable domain, in which reference TRBV15 and TRBJ1-6 provide the parts outside the CDR3, is DAMVIQNPRYQVTQFGKPVTLSCSQTLNHNVMYWYQQKSSQAPKLLFHYYDKDFNNEADTPDNFQSRRPNTSFCFLDIRSPGLGDTAMYLCATSEEPPGQGYSPLHFGNGTRLTVT.

The V and J genes are TRBV2 and TRBJ1-6; D call uncertain. The CDR3 spans 13 residues. Germline CDR1 is SNHLY and CDR2 is FYNNEI. Trimming stripped 1 base from V and 14 bases from J, with 12 bases between. CDR3 DNA: TGTGCCAGCAGTGAAGGATCTATATCGGCCCTCCACTTT. Translation gives CASSEGSISALHF.

V gene TRBV28 combines with J gene TRBJ1-2, with TRBD1 identical over 8 bases. J gave up 3 bases and V 5 bases, and 5 bases lay outside the gene matches. CDR1 is MDHEN, CDR2 SYDVKM, per germline. This CDR3 is built from 14 residues. This chain's CDR3 is CASSPRDRHYGYTF. CDR3 sequence (DNA): TGTGCCAGCAGTCCCCGGGACAGGCACTATGGCTACACCTTC.

The DNA for the CDR3 is TGCAGCGTTGAGCCCCGGGAGACCCAGTACTTC. Translating gives CSVEPRETQYF. The chain recombines TRBV29-1 with TRBJ2-5, with D unresolved. Germline-derived CDR1 and CDR2 are SQVTM and ANQGSEA. Trimming stripped 3 bases from V and 5 bases from J, with 7 bases between. The CDR3 spans 11 residues.

The chain combines TRBV7-3 with TRBJ2-1; no firm D call. Trimming removed 1 base from V and 5 bases from J, with 12 bases in between. The CDR3 extends over 15 amino acids. Germline lookup yields CDR1 SGHTA and CDR2 FQGTGA. As DNA, the CDR3 is TGTGCCAGCAGCTTAAGGCCCCATGGTAACAATGAGCAGTTCTTC. Its protein is CASSLRPHGNNEQFF. The whole variable domain, filled in from reference TRBV7-3 and TRBJ2-1, reads GAGVSQTPSNKVTEKGKYVELRCDPISGHTALYWYRQSLGQGPEFLIYFQGTGAADDSGLPNDRFFAVRPEGSVSTLKIQRTERGDSAVYLCASSLRPHGNNEQFFGPGTRLTVL.

Only a few counts were recorded for this clone. The chain is built from TRBV28 and TRBJ1-4, with 7 bases fitting TRBD1. The CDR3 loop spans 14 amino acids. CDR1 is MDHEN and CDR2 is SYDVKM in the germline V gene. The V gene end was trimmed by 2 bases and the J gene end by 13 bases; junction bases not matched to a gene: 10. The CDR3, as DNA: TGTGCCAGCAGTTTAGACAGGGCTCAGGGGGGACTGTTTTTT. Residues: CASSLDRAQGGLFF. Drawing the rest from reference TRBV28 and TRBJ1-4, the complete variable domain is DVKVTQSSRYLVKRTGEKVFLECVQDMDHENMFWYRQDPGLGLRLIYFSYDVKMKEKGDIPEGYSVSREKKERFSLILESASTNQTSMYLCASSLDRAQGGLFFGSGTQLSVL.

This chain uses TRBV5-1 with TRBJ2-2; 10 bases are shared with TRBD2. This CDR3 has 16 amino acids. Germline CDR1 reads SGHRS; CDR2 reads YFSETQ. V trimming: 0 bases; J trimming: 5 bases; junction bases outside the gene matches: 4. Here the CDR3 reads CASSLEVAGGTGELFF. The CDR3 nucleotides read TGCGCCAGCAGCTTGGAGGTAGCGGGAGGTACCGGGGAGCTGTTTTTT.

The chain is built from TRBV3-1 (or the pseudogene TRBV3-2) and TRBJ2-2; 7 bases are a match to TRBD2. The V gene end was trimmed by 4 bases and the J gene end by 6 bases; junction bases not matched to a gene: 17. The germline CDR1 and CDR2 sequences are LGHDT and YNNKEL (reference sequence). The CDR3 is 18 residues long. The CDR3: CASSPLHSGIVKAGELFF. The CDR3 DNA sequence: TGTGCCAGCAGCCCACTACACAGCGGGATTGTAAAGGCCGGGGAGCTGTTTTTT.

The chain is built from TRBV19 and TRBJ1-5, with a possible D match to TRBD1 (6 bases). The CDR3 loop spans 14 amino acids. V was clipped by 3 bases and J by 7 bases, with 13 bases between them. The germline V gene encodes CDR1 LNHDA and CDR2 SQIVND (reference sequence). Here the CDR3 reads CASSIVGAGQPQHF. The CDR3 nucleotides are TGTGCCAGTAGTATTGTGGGGGCTGGGCAGCCCCAGCATTTT.

The CDR3 DNA follows: TGTGCCTGGAAGGACAGCCCTCGGCCCCAGCATTTT. It is translated as CAWKDSPRPQHF. The chain uses TRBV30 and TRBJ1-5; D perhaps matches TRBD1 (6 bases). Germline-derived CDR1 and CDR2 are GTSNPN and SVGIG (reference sequence). V dropped 4 bases and J dropped 9 bases, with 13 bases sitting between them. The CDR3 covers 12 residues.

This clone has just a few counts. The chain couples TRBV9 to TRBJ1-1, with a tentative D call TRBD1 (5 bases). V was cut by 0 bases and J by 5 bases, with 8 bases left in between. The V gene's germline CDR1 is SGDLS and CDR2 YYNGEE. The CDR3 has 13 amino acids. CDR3 coding DNA: TGTGCCAGCAGCGTAGAGGAGGGGACTGAAGCTTTCTTT. Translation gives CASSVEEGTEAFF.

The chain joins TRBV10-3 to TRBJ2-1; TRBD2 agrees at 10 bases. Trimming cost V 4 bases and J 0 bases; bases outside gene matches: 3. Germline V gene lookup returns CDR1 ENHRY and CDR2 SYGVKD. The CDR3 runs to 16 residues. The CDR3, as DNA: TGTGCCATCAGTGGGACTAGCGGAAGCTCCTACAATGAGCAGTTCTTC. Its translation is CAISGTSGSSYNEQFF.

The chain carries TRBV7-3 and TRBJ2-5, with 15 nucleotides matching TRBD2. This CDR3 region has 14 residues. Losses at the gene ends were 5 bases for V and 14 bases for J; bases not matched to a gene: 9. The germline CDR1 and CDR2 sequences are SGHTA and FQGTGA. CDR3 in DNA: TGTGCCAGCAGCGCCGGACTAGCGGGAGGGCCGCCATACTTC. Translated, it gives CASSAGLAGGPPYF. The complete variable domain, with remaining parts taken from reference TRBV7-3 and TRBJ2-5, reads GAGVSQTPSNKVTEKGKYVELRCDPISGHTALYWYRQSLGQGPEFLIYFQGTGAADDSGLPNDRFFAVRPEGSVSTLKIQRTERGDSAVYLCASSAGLAGGPPYFGPGTRLLVL.

The chain carries TRBV3-1 (or the pseudogene TRBV3-2) and TRBJ1-3, with D perhaps TRBD1 (5 bases). This CDR3 comprises 15 residues. V lost 1 base and J lost 2, with 9 bases in between. Per the germline V gene, CDR1 is LGHDT and CDR2 is YNNKEL (reference sequence). The CDR3 protein is CASSQGPGTGNTIYF. Written as DNA, the CDR3 is TGTGCCAGCAGCCAAGGTCCAGGGACTGGAAACACCATATATTTT.

The J gene is TRBJ2-3, the V gene TRBV4-1, with 8 positions matching TRBD2. Unmatched junction bases numbered 11, after V lost 0 bases and J lost 6 bases. Per germline, CDR1 MGHRA and CDR2 YSYEKL. The CDR3 covers 17 residues. The CDR3 DNA reads TGCGCCAGCAGCCAAGAGGGCCGGACTAGCCCCCCCGATACGCAGTATTTT. It encodes CASSQEGRTSPPDTQYF.

With respect to this clone: The junction and the germline gene differ at one end; a read error may be behind it. This specimen includes other DNA sequences encoding the same CDR3. The V gene is TRBV25-1, the J gene TRBJ2-7; the match to TRBD1 covers 8 bases. The CDR3 totals 15 residues. The V gene's germline CDR1 is MGHDK and CDR2 SYGVNS. The CDR3 region is CASSDGGRGPNEQYF. CDR3 in DNA: TGTGCCAGCAGTGATGGAGGCAGGGGGCCGAACGAGCAGTATTTC.

The chain has TRBV27 and TRBJ2-7; 13 nucleotides match TRBD2. CDR3 length: 13 residues. The J segment lost 4 bases and the V segment lost 8 bases, leaving 2 bases of the junction unmatched. CDR1 is MNHEY and CDR2 is SMNVEV in the germline V gene (reference sequence). For the CDR3, the DNA is TGTGCCAGCCGGACTAGCGGGAGATACGAGCAGTACTTC. Protein product: CASRTSGRYEQYF.

V and J are TRBV7-8 and TRBJ2-2, with 11 bases lining up with TRBD1. The CDR3 loop spans 17 amino acids. J was trimmed by 7 bases and V by 1 base; bases with no gene match: 8. CDR1 and CDR2 (germline): SGHVS, FQNEAQ. CDR3 in DNA: TGTGCCAGCAGCTTAGTCCTCGGACAGGGGGCGATCGGGGAGCTGTTTTTT. Encoded protein: CASSLVLGQGAIGELFF. The full variable domain, completed using reference TRBV7-8 and TRBJ2-2, is GAGVSQSPRYKVAKRGQDVALRCDPISGHVSLFWYQQALGQGPEFLTYFQNEAQLDKSGLPSDRFFAERPEGSVSTLKIQRTQQEDSAVYLCASSLVLGQGAIGELFFGEGSRLTVL.

The J gene is TRBJ2-3, the V gene TRBV4-1, with 16 positions matching TRBD2. J was trimmed by 5 bases and V by 4 bases; bases with no gene match: 15. CDR1 MGHRA and CDR2 YSYEKL come from the germline V gene. The CDR3 has 20 amino acids. This CDR3 reads CASSPPRGTSGRAREDTQYF. In DNA, the CDR3 is TGCGCCAGCAGCCCCCCACGAGGGACTAGCGGGAGGGCACGGGAAGATACGCAGTATTTT.